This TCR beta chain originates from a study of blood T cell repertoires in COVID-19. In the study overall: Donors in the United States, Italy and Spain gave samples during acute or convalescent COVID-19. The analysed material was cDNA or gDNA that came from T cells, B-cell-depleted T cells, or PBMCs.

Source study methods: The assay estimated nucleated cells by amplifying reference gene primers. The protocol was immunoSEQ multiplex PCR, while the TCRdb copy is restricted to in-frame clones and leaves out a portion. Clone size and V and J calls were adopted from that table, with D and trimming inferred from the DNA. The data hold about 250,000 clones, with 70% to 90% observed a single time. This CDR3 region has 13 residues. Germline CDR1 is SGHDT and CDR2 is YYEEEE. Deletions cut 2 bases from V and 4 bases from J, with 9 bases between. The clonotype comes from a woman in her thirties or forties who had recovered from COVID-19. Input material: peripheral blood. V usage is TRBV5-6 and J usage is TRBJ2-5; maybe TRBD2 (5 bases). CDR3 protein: CASSFPGVETQYF. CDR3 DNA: TGTGCCAGCAGCTTTCCCGGGGTAGAGACCCAGTACTTC. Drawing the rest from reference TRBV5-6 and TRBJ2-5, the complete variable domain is DAGVTQSPTHLIKTRGQQVTLRCSPKSGHDTVSWYQQALGQGPQFIFQYYEEEERQRGNFPDRFSGHQFPNYSSELNVNALLLGDSALYLCASSFPGVETQYFGPGTRLLVL.